This TCR beta chain was captured in a study of radiation and T cells in renal cell carcinoma. This table comes from immunoSEQ multiplex PCR, and its TCRdb copy is limited to in-frame clones, with some not included. The sample carries roughly 92,000 clones, roughly 88% recorded once. Findings and limits, study-wide: Baseline intratumoral clonotype presence is unknown without pretreatment biopsies.

This clone appeared once. What it binds is not known. Time point reported: blood 4 weeks post-SBRT, at nephrectomy. Treatment described: 15 Gy SBRT to primary tumor, nephrectomy 4 weeks later. Nephrectomy followed 15 Gy stereotactic body radiation by 4 weeks. Radiation-treated patients gave blood at baseline, week 2 and week 4. This CDR3 has 15 amino acids. In germline, CDR1 is SNHLY, CDR2 FYNNEI. The ends lost 4 bases at V and 2 bases at J; junction bases unmatched: 6. This receptor was obtained from a man in his 60s with renal cell carcinoma. The chain carries TRBV2 and TRBJ2-5, with 8 bases matching TRBD1. The source was blood, collected from a patient whose treatment included radiotherapy and nephrectomy. CDR3 amino acids: CASSGFRTGQETQYF. CDR3 in DNA: TGTGCCAGCAGTGGGTTTAGGACAGGGCAAGAGACCCAGTACTTC.